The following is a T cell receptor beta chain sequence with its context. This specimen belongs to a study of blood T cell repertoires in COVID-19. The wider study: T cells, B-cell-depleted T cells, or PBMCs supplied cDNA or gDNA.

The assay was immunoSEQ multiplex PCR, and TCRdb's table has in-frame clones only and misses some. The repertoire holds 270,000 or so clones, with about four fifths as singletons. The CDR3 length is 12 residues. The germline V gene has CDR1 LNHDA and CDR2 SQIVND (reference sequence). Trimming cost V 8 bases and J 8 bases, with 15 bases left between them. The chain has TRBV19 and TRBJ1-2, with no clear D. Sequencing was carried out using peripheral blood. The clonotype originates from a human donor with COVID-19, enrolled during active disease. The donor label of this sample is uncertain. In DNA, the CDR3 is TGTGCCAGTCCACGACCCGAGGGAGGCTACACCTTC. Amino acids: CASPRPEGGYTF. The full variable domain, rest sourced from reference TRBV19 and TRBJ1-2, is DGGITQSPKYLFRKEGQNVTLSCEQNLNHDAMYWYRQDPGQGLRLIYYSQIVNDFQKGDIAEGYSVSREKKESFPLTVTSAQKNPTAFYLCASPRPEGGYTFGSGTRLTVV.